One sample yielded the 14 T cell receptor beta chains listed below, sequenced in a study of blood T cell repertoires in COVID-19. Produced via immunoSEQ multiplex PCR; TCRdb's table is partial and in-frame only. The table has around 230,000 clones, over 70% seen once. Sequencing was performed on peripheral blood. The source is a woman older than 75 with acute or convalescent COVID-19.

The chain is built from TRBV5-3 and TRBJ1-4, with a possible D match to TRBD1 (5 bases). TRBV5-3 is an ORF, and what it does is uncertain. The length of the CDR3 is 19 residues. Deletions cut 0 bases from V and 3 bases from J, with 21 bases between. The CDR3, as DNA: TGTGCCAGAAGCTTGGGGGCCCAGGGTGGGTTTTCAGCTAATGAAAAACTGTTTTTT. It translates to CARSLGAQGGFSANEKLFF.

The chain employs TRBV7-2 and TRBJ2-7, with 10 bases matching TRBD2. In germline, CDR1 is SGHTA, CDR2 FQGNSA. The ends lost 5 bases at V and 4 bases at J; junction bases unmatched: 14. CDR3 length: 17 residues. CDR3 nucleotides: TGTGCCAGCAGCCCATTAGCGGGGGGCCATATACCTTACGAGCAGTACTTC. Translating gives CASSPLAGGHIPYEQYF.

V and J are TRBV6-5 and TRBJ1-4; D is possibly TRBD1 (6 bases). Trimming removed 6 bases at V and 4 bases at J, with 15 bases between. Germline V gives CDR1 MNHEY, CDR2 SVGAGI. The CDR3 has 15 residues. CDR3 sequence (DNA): TGTGCCAGCAGCCGCGAAACAGGGATTAATGAAAAACTGTTTTTT. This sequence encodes CASSRETGINEKLFF.

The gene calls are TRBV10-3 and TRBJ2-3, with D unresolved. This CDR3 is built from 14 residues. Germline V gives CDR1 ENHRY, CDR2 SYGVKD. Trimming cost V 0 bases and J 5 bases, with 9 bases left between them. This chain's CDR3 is CAISESIGLDTQYF. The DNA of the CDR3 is TGTGCCATCAGTGAGTCGATCGGGTTAGATACGCAGTATTTT.

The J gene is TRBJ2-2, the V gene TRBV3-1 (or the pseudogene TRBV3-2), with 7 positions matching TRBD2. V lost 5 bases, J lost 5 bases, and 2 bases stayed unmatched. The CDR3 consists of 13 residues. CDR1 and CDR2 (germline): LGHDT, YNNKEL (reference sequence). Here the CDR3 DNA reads TGTGCCAGCAGCTACGGGGGGACCGGGGAGCTGTTTTTT. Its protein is CASSYGGTGELFF.

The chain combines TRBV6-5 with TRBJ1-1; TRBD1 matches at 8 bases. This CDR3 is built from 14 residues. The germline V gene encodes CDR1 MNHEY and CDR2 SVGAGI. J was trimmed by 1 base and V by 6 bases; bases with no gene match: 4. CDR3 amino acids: CASSPGTGNTEAFF. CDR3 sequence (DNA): TGTGCCAGCAGCCCAGGGACAGGGAACACTGAAGCTTTCTTT.

CDR3 loop: CASSKKIRDRETQYF. In DNA form, the CDR3 reads TGTGCCAGCAGCAAAAAAATCCGGGACAGGGAGACCCAGTACTTC. The J gene is TRBJ2-5, the V gene TRBV21-1; the D call TRBD1 from the table was never checked on the DNA. TRBV21-1 is marked as a pseudogene. This CDR3 has 15 residues.

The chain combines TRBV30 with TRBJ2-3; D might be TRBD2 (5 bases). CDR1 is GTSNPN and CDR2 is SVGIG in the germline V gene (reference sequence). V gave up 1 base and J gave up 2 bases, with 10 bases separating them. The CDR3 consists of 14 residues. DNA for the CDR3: TGTGCCTGGAGTGAAAGCGGTCCCACAGATACGCAGTATTTT. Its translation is CAWSESGPTDTQYF.

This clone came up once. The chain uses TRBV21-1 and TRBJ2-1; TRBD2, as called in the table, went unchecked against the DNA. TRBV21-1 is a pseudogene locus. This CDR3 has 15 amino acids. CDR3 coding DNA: TGTGCCAGCAGCGTTCCCAGGAGGGGACGGCATGAGCAGTTCTTC. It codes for CASSVPRRGRHEQFF.

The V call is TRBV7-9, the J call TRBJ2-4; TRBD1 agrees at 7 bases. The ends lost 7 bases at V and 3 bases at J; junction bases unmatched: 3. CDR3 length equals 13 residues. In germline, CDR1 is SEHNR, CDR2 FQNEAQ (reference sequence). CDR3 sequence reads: CASNRDSKNIQYF. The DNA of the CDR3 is TGTGCCAGCAACCGGGACAGCAAAAACATTCAGTACTTC.

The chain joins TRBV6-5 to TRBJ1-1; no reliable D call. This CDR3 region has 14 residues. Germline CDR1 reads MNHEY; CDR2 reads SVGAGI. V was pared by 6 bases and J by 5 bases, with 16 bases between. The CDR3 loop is CASSLDGDSTEAFF. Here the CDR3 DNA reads TGTGCCAGCAGCCTCGACGGGGATTCGACTGAAGCTTTCTTT.

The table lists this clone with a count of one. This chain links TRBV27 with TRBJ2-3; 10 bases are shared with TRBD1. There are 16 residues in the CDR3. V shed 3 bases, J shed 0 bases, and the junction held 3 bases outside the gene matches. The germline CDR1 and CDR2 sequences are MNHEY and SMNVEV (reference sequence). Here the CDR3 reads CASSLTGGPSTDTQYF. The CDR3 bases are TGTGCCAGCAGTTTGACAGGGGGCCCTAGCACAGATACGCAGTATTTT.

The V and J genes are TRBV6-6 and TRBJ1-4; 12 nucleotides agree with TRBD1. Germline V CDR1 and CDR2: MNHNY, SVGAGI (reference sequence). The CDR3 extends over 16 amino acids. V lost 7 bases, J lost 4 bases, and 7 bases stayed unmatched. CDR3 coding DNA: TGTGCCAGCAATCGGGACAGGGGGCAGATTAATGAAAAACTGTTTTTT. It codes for CASNRDRGQINEKLFF.

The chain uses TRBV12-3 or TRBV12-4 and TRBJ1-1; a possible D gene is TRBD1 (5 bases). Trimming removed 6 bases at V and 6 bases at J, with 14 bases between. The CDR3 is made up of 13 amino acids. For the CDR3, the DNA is TGTGCCAGCAGCCGGGGGGTTTACGCTGAAGCTTTCTTT. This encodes CASSRGVYAEAFF.